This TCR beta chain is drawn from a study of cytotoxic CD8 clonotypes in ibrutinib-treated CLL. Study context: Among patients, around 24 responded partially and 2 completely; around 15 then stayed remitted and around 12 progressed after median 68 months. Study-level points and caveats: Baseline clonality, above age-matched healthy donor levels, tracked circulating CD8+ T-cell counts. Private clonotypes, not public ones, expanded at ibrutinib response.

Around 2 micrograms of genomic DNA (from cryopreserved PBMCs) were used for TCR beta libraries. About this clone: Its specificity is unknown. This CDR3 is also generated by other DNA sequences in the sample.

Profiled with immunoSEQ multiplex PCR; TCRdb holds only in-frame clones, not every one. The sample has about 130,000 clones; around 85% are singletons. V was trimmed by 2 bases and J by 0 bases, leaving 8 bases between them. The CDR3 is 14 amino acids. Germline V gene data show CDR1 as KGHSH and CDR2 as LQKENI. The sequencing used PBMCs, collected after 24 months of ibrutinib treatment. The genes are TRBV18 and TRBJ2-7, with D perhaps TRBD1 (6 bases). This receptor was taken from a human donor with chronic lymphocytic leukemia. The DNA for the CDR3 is TGTGCCAGCTCACCAATGGACAGCTCCTACGAGCAGTACTTC. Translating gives CASSPMDSSYEQYF.